The following is a TCR beta chain sequence with its context. Antigen: not known. The junction had 12 bases not matched to a gene; V was cut back by 5 bases and J by 6 bases. The CDR3 is made up of 15 amino acids. Germline V gene sequence: CDR1 SEHNR, CDR2 FQNEAQ (reference sequence). This entry is derived from a study of beta chain features in type 1 diabetes. Findings of the study overall: Shorter templates might be favored by PCR, and equally so in patients and in controls. Within each of all four CD4+ subsets, Type 1 diabetes patients had TCRB CDR3s that were moderately but significantly shorter. When cDNA is sequenced, cells with high TCR expression could be over-represented. It was not settled here whether HLA type affects TCRB rearrangement.

TCRB transcripts that were expressed got sequenced, as all of the isolated RNA had been reverse transcribed. An average of approximately 980,000 reads was obtained from stem cell-like memory T cell samples. The table came from immunoSEQ multiplex PCR; TCRdb's copy has only in-frame clones and leaves some out. The data show approximately 52,000 clones, with about three fifths seen just once and roughly 0.3% held by the top ten. This sequence joins TRBV7-9 and TRBJ1-1; 7 bases fit TRBD1. The sequencing sample was made of stem cell memory CD4+ T cells from blood. This sequence was found in a woman in her 30s with type 1 diabetes. The CDR3 bases are TGTGCCAGCAGCCCTTATAGGGGGCGCATCGCTGAAGCTTTCTTT. This translates into CASSPYRGRIAEAFF.